This T cell receptor beta chain was observed in a study of blood T cell repertoires in COVID-19. About the study: Italy, Spain and the United States were the sources of the convalescent and acute COVID-19 samples. T cells, B-cell-depleted T cells, or PBMCs supplied cDNA or gDNA.

As processed by the authors: Reference gene primers were amplified, and this amplification served to estimate nucleated cell counts. The protocol was immunoSEQ multiplex PCR, while the TCRdb copy is restricted to in-frame clones and leaves out a portion. Clone size and V and J calls were adopted from that table, with D and trimming inferred from the DNA. The sample has roughly 350,000 clones, 85% seen once; the top ten hold roughly 3.9%. Germline V gene sequence: CDR1 SGHVS, CDR2 FQNEAQ. V lost 0 bases, J lost 5 bases, and 11 bases lay in between. The CDR3 is 14 residues long. V and J are TRBV7-8 and TRBJ2-7, with D unresolved. The sequence came from a woman younger than 30 with acute or convalescent COVID-19. Source material: peripheral blood. CDR3 loop: CASSLAPGPHEQYF. In nucleotides, the CDR3 is TGTGCCAGCAGCTTAGCACCGGGTCCGCACGAGCAGTACTTC.